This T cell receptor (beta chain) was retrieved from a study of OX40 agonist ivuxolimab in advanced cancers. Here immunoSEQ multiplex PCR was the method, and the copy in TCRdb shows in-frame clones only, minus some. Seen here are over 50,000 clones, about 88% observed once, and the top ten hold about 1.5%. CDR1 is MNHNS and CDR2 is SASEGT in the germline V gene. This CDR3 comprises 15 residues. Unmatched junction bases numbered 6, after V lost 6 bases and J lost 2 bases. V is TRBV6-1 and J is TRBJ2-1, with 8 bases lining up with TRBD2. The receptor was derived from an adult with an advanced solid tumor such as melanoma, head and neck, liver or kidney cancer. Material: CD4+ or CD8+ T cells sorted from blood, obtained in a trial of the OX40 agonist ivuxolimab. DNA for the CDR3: TGTGCCAGCAGGGCTGGACTAGCAACCTACAATGAGCAGTTCTTC. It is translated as CASRAGLATYNEQFF.